The 12 T cell receptor beta chains listed next were all sequenced from one sample in a study of patients and donors after allogeneic stem cell transplantation. TCRdb recomputed calls from the RT-PCR reads with MiXCR, one row per CDR3 protein. The table shows about 960,000 distinct CDR3 sequences, with about a sixth occurring only once. Input material: blood, either unsorted or a sorted T cell fraction (not recorded which). These TCRs come from a human donor who was either an allogeneic HSCT recipient or a stem cell or donor lymphocyte infusion donor (not recorded which). It is not recorded whose cells these are; they may come from a transplant donor.

This clonotype was recorded a few times. The chain joins TRBV28 to TRBJ2-5; D is undetermined. This CDR3 is built from 15 residues. Trimming took 6 bases from V and 4 from J, leaving 18 bases between them. Germline V gene data show CDR1 as MDHEN and CDR2 as SYDVKM. The chain's CDR3 is CASSPSVSGGETQYF. The CDR3 coding sequence is TGTGCCAGCAGCCCCTCGGTTTCGGGTGGAGAGACCCAGTACTTC.

This clonotype has a handful of counts. This chain links TRBV6-2 or TRBV6-3 with TRBJ2-3; 16 bases match TRBD2. Germline loops: CDR1 MNHEY, CDR2 SVGEGT. V lost 6 bases, J lost 1 base, and 10 bases stayed unmatched. The CDR3 has 19 amino acids. Written as DNA, the CDR3 is TGTGCCAGCAGACCTCCGGGACTAGCGGGGGGGCCTGGCACAGATACGCAGTATTTT. This sequence encodes CASRPPGLAGGPGTDTQYF.

In this sample, this clonotype turned up a few times. This chain links TRBV9 with TRBJ1-1; D remains unclear. The CDR3 is 13 amino acids. Germline V lookup: CDR1 SGDLS, CDR2 YYNGEE. The V end lost 7 bases, the J end lost 6 bases, and 16 bases lay between the germline ends. Here the CDR3 reads CASGGQIVSEAFF. CDR3 nucleotide sequence: TGTGCCAGCGGTGGTCAGATCGTTTCTGAAGCTTTCTTT.

J is TRBJ2-7 and V is TRBV9; D possibly corresponds to TRBD2 (6 bases). V gave up 4 bases and J gave up 5 bases, with 16 bases separating them. The CDR3 is 14 amino acids. The germline gives CDR1 SGDLS, CDR2 YYNGEE. CDR3 region: CASSPGLGFDEQYF. CDR3 nucleotides: TGTGCCAGCAGCCCGGGACTGGGATTCGACGAGCAGTACTTC.

This clonotype appeared a few times. The rearrangement links TRBV12-3 or TRBV12-4 to TRBJ2-4, with 7 bases fitting TRBD1. Trimming removed 6 bases from V and 8 bases from J; junction bases left unmatched: 4. The CDR3 has 12 residues. In DNA, the CDR3 is TGTGCCAGCAGACAGGGGAAAGACATTCAGTACTTC. It codes for CASRQGKDIQYF.

This chain uses TRBV4-2 with TRBJ1-3; D is undetermined. Trimming removed 3 bases at V and 4 bases at J, with 13 bases between. The CDR3 is made up of 15 amino acids. The germline V gene has CDR1 LGHNA and CDR2 YNFKEQ. The CDR3 sequence is CASSHEKGYGNTIYF. The DNA for the CDR3 is TGTGCCAGCAGCCACGAAAAAGGGTACGGAAACACCATATATTTT.

The chain employs TRBV7-2 and TRBJ2-7, with D perhaps matching TRBD1 (5 bases). The CDR3 length is 14 residues. Trimming left V 2 bases short and J 7 bases short, with 15 bases between. Looked up from germline, CDR1 is SGHTA and CDR2 is FQGNSA. CDR3 region: CASSLPAGSREQYF. The CDR3 nucleotides are TGTGCCAGCAGCTTACCCGCAGGGTCGCGAGAGCAGTACTTC.

V gene TRBV5-1 combines with J gene TRBJ2-1, with 9 bases that match TRBD2. The CDR3 runs to 15 residues. Germline CDR1 is SGHRS and CDR2 is YFSETQ. The V gene end was trimmed by 0 bases and the J gene end by 7 bases; junction bases not matched to a gene: 5. The CDR3 DNA follows: TGCGCCAGCAGCTTGGAATGGCTAGCGGGGAATGAGCAGTTCTTC. Amino acids: CASSLEWLAGNEQFF.

The table lists this clonotype with a few counts. The chain uses TRBV2 and TRBJ1-2; TRBD1 matches 9 bases. This CDR3 has 15 amino acids. V shed 5 bases, J shed 9 bases, and the junction held 13 bases outside the gene matches. Germline CDR1 SNHLY, CDR2 FYNNEI. The CDR3 bases are TGTGCCAGCAGTCAACTCCGGGACAGGGAGGAGCGCTACACCTTC. Residues: CASSQLRDREERYTF.

The chain recombines TRBV15 with TRBJ2-3; D ambiguous. Germline CDR1 LNHNV, CDR2 YYDKDF (reference sequence). This CDR3 has 18 amino acids. With 0 bases removed from V and 2 bases from J, the gap between germline ends came to 18 bases. CDR3 loop: CATSRDPREGLTTDTQYF. The DNA of the CDR3 is TGTGCCACCAGCAGAGATCCCCGTGAAGGGCTGACCACAGATACGCAGTATTTT.

This clonotype has just a few counts. This rearrangement joins TRBV20-1 to TRBJ2-1; TRBD2 might be the D (5 bases). With 5 bases removed from V and 8 bases from J, the gap between germline ends came to 13 bases. The CDR3 runs to 12 residues. Germline lookup yields CDR1 DFQATT and CDR2 SNEGSKA (reference sequence). CDR3 sequence: CSAGGPIHEQFF. The CDR3 DNA reads TGCAGTGCTGGAGGACCTATCCATGAGCAGTTCTTC.

This clonotype was counted at least ten times. The V call is TRBV25-1, the J call TRBJ2-2; no reliable D call. V was cut by 4 bases and J by 1 base, with 4 bases left in between. The CDR3 loop spans 13 amino acids. Germline V gene sequence: CDR1 MGHDK, CDR2 SYGVNS. DNA of the CDR3: TGTGCCAGCAGTGCAAGGAACACCGGGGAGCTGTTTTTT. Translating gives CASSARNTGELFF.